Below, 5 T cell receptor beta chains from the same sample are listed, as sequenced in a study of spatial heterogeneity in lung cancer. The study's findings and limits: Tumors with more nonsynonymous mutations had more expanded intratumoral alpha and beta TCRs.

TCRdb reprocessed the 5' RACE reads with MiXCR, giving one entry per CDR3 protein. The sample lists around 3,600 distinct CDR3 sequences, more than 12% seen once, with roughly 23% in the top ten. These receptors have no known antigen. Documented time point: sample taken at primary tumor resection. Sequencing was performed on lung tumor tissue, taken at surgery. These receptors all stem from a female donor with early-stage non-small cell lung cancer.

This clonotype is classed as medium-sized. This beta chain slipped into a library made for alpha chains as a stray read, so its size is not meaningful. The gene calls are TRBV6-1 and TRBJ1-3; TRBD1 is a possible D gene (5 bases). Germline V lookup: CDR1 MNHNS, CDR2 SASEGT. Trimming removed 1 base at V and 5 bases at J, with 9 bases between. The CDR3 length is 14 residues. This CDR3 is CASSEGGTRNTIYF. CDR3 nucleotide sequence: TGTGCCAGCAGTGAAGGCGGGACCCGAAACACCATATATTTT.

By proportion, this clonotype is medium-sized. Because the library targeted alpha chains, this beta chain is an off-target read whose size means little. The DNA for the CDR3 is TGTGCCAGCAGCCCACGGGAAGCGAACACCGGGGAGCTGTTTTTT. It yields the protein CASSPREANTGELFF. The chain employs TRBV5-4 and TRBJ2-2; D may be TRBD2 (5 bases). Germline lookup yields CDR1 SGHNT and CDR2 YYREEE (reference sequence). The CDR3 runs 15 residues. Trimming took off 4 bases at V and 0 bases at J, with 10 bases between the two ends.

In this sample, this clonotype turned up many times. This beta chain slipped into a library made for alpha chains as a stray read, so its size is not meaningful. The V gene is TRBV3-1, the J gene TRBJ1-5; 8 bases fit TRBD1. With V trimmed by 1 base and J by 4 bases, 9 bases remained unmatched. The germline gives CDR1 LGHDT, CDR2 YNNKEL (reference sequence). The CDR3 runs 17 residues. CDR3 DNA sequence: TGTGCCAGCAGCCAAGGCCCGGGGACAGGAGTGAATCAGCCCCAGCATTTT. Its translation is CASSQGPGTGVNQPQHF.

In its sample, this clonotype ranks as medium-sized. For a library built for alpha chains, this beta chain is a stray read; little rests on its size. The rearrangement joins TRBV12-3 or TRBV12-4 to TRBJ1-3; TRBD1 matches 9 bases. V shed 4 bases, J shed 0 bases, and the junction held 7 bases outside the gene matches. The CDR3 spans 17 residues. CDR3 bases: TGTGCCAGCAGTTGGGGACAGGGTCCCAACTCTGGAAACACCATATATTTT. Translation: CASSWGQGPNSGNTIYF.

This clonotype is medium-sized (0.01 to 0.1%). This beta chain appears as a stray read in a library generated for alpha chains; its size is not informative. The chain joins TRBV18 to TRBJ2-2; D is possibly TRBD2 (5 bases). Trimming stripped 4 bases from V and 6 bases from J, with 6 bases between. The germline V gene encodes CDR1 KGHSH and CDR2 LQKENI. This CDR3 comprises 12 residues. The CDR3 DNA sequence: TGTGCCAGCTCACAGAGGGCCGGGGAGCTGTTTTTT. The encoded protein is CASSQRAGELFF. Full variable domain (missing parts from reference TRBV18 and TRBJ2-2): NAGVMQNPRHLVRRRGQEARLRCSPMKGHSHVYWYRQLPEEGLKFMVYLQKENIIDESGMPKERFSAEFPKEGPSILRIQQVVRGDSAAYFCASSQRAGELFFGEGSRLTVL.